The entry that follows covers one TCR beta chain sequence. The data are from a study of shared clonotypes between healthy human individuals. The assay was immunoSEQ multiplex PCR, and TCRdb's table has in-frame clones only and misses some. The data show some 1.5 million clones, with around 98% seen just once and roughly 0.45% held by the top ten. Deletions cut 0 bases from V and 5 bases from J, with 16 bases between. Germline V gene lookup returns CDR1 SGHRS and CDR2 YFSETQ. This CDR3 is built from 16 residues. The rearrangement uses TRBV5-1 and TRBJ2-3; tentative D call: TRBD2 (5 bases). The sequence was obtained from a man aged 30 to 45 in good health. Sample: naive CD4+ T cells sorted from blood. The subset denotes: CD45RA+ positively selected. The CDR3 region is CASSLARRQRIDTQYF. CDR3 nucleotides: TGCGCCAGCAGCTTGGCCAGACGGCAGCGGATAGATACGCAGTATTTT.